The subject of this entry is one T cell receptor beta chain. It lacks a known antigen. No qualities accompany the bases; no much larger clone lies one base away. The data originate from a study of blood T cells in healthy people across ages (dated by TCRdb to the mid-2010s). Looking at the study overall: In model experiments, template switching captured about one uniquely barcoded TCR beta cDNA molecule for every two T cells. Using deep sequencing normalized with unique cDNA molecular identifiers, the study measured how TCR beta repertoire diversity changes with age. Donors were grouped into four age groups: young (average approximately 16 years), middle-aged (approximately 41), aged (around 60) and long-lived (approximately 81). To avoid experimental bias, donors of different ages were distributed randomly across sequencing lanes. Using the same blood draw, the study looked at two additional independent replicas of 1 million unique cDNA reads for two donors, one aged 18 to 30 and the other aged 80 or older.

Including cysteine and phenylalanine, the CDR3 has 15 amino acids. The entry retains the CDR3 DNA only, 45 bases that are in frame from base 1. The germline V and J ends show losses of 6 bases and 3 bases respectively, and no gene match explains 5 bases of the junction. As encoded in the germline V gene, CDR1 is SNHLY while CDR2 is FYNNEI. The 40 or so donors, aged roughly 6 to 100 years, were systemically healthy Caucasian individuals from Russia. Approximately 10 milliliters of peripheral blood were collected from each donor into EDTA-treated Vacutainer tubes. Ficoll-Paque density-gradient centrifugation was used to isolate PBMCs, with at least 6 million obtained per sample. Total RNA was extracted from PBMCs with Trizol reagent, with at least 6 micrograms obtained per sample. For every donor, an aliquot of PBMCs went through flow cytometry to measure the percentages of naive CD45RAhigh/CD27high T cells.

Library generation was performed with 5' RACE. Sequenced on an Illumina HiSeq 2500. A second PCR of roughly 6 to 11 cycles was run with a J-beta primer mix and a sample-barcoded 5' primer. A unique molecular identifier was introduced onto each TCR beta cDNA molecule by a template-switch 5' adaptor carrying 12 random nucleotides. Each sample yielded at least 3 million CDR3-containing paired-end reads. All of the RNA was converted into first-strand cDNA using the Mint cDNA synthesis kit, with a TRBC-specific oligonucleotide serving as the primer. Following uracil-DNA glycosylase treatment, a first 18-cycle PCR with universal primers M1SS and BC2_uni_R was performed on all cDNA. Per the authors' processing: For normalization, 1 million high-quality reads were randomly selected from each sample, with every read carrying a distinct molecular identifier. Reads with shared molecular identifiers were discarded instead of being binned into consensus sequences. CDR3 identification, clonotype clustering and error correction used MiTCR with a Q25 quality threshold and the strictest error-elimination algorithm. A nonparametric unseen species model with Euler transformation was used to estimate a lower bound on total TCR beta diversity. TCRdb reprocessed the public reads (quality trimming at Q25 with fastp, clone calling with MiXCR) and kept in-frame beta chains. Each CDR3 protein gets just one entry, which takes the most common genes and DNA from the rows behind it. Here the V and J calls rest on TCRdb's processing, not on the authors' analysis. The sample includes around 1.5 million distinct CDR3 sequences, with 55% to 75% observed a single time. The ten largest clones take up 6.5% to 8.5% of the sample.

The research as a whole found: The CMV infection status of donors was not known, potentially confounding age-related changes in expanded clonotypes. Observed TCR beta diversity per million T cells fell roughly linearly with age, and a significant reduction was already apparent by age around 40. Estimates of total diversity from one million sequenced T cells were regarded as lower bounds and underestimates. Bulk unsorted PBMC profiling prevented conclusive comparison of naive and antigen-experienced compartments. There was a strong correlation between observed TCR beta diversity and the percentage of naive T cells measured by flow cytometry. The long-lived group showed more naive CD4+ T cells, fewer expanded clones and increased TCR diversity than the aged group, suggesting age selection.

The sample taken for sequencing was blood. The origin of this receptor is a man aged 18-30 years in good health. Recombination joined TRBV2 with TRBJ1-5, and 10 junction bases match TRBD1. This receptor has the CDR3 CASRPGTGANQPQHF. Read as DNA, the sequence is TGTGCCAGCAGACCAGGGACAGGGGCCAATCAGCCCCAGCATTTT. The full variable domain, with segments outside the CDR3 supplied by the reference TRBV2 and TRBJ1-5 proteins, appears as EPEVTQTPSHQVTQMGQEVILRCVPISNHLYFYWYRQILGQKVEFLVSFYNNEISEKSEIFDDQFSVERPDGSNFTLKIRSTKLEDSAMYFCASRPGTGANQPQHFGDGTRLSIL.